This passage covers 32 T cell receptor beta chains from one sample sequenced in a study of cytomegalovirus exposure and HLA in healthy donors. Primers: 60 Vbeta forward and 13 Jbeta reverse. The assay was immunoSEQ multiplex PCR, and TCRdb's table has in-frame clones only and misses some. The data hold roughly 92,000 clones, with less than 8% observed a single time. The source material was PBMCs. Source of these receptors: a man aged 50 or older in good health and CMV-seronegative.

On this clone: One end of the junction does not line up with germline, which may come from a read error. CDR3: CASSQVSTSFYEKYF. The DNA of the CDR3 is TGCGCCAGCAGCCAAGTTAGTACTAGCTTCTACGAGAAGTACTTT. V usage is TRBV4-1 and J usage is TRBJ2-7; possible D gene TRBD2, 6 bases. The germline gives CDR1 MGHRA, CDR2 YSYEKL. The CDR3 spans 15 residues.

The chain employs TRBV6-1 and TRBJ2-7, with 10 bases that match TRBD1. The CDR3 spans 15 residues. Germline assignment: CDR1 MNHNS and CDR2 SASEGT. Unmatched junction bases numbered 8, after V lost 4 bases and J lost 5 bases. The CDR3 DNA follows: TGTGCCAGCAGTGGATCCGGGACAGGGGACAACGAGCAGTACTTC. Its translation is CASSGSGTGDNEQYF.

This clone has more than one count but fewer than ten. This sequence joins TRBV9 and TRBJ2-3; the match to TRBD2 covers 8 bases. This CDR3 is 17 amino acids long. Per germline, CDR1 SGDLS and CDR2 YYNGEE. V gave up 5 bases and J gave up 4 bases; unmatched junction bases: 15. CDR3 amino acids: CASRTVVRTSNADTQYF. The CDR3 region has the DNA TGTGCCAGCAGAACAGTAGTTAGGACTAGCAATGCAGATACGCAGTATTTT.

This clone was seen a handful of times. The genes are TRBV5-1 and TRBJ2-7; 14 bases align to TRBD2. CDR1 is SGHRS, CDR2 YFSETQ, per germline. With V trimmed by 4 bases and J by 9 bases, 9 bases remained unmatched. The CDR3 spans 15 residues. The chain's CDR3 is CASSPPGLAGVRQYF. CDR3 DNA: TGCGCCAGCAGCCCTCCGGGACTAGCGGGGGTAAGGCAGTACTTC.

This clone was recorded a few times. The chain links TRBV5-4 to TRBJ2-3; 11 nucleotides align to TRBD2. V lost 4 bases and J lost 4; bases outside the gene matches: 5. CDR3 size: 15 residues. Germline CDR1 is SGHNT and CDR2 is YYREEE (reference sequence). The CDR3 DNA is TGTGCCAGCAGCAATAGCGGGGGGGCAGCAGATACGCAGTATTTT. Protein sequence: CASSNSGGAADTQYF.

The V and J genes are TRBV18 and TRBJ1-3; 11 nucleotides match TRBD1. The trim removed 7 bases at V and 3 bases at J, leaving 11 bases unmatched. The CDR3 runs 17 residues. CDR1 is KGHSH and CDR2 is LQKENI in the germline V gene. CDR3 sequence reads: CASFRTGGAKGGNTIYF. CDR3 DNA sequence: TGTGCCAGCTTCCGGACAGGGGGCGCAAAGGGTGGAAACACCATATATTTT.

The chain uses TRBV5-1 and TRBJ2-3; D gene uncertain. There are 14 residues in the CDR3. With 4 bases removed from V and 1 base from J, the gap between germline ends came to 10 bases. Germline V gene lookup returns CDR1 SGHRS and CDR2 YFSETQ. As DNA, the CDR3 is TGCGCCAGCAGCAGCGCGACTCGCACAGATACGCAGTATTTT. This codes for CASSSATRTDTQYF.

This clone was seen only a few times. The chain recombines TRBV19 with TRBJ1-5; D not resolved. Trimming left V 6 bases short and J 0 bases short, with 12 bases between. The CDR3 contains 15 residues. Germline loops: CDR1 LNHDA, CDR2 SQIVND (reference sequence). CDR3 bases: TGTGCCAGTAGATTTGAGGGCTATAGCAATCAGCCCCAGCATTTT. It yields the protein CASRFEGYSNQPQHF.

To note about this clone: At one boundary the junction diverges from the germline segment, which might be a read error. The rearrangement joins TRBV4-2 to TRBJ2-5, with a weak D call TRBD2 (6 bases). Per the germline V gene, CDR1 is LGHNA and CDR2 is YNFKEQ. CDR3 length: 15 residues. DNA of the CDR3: TGTGCCAGCAGCGCAGCTGGGACTCCACAAGAGAACCAGTACTTC. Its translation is CASSAAGTPQENQYF.

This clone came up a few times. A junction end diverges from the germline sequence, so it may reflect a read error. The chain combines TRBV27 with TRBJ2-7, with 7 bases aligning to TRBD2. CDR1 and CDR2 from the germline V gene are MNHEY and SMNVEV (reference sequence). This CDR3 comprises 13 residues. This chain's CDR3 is CASSGRGRSEQCF. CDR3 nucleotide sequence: TGTGCCAGCAGTGGGAGGGGACGGAGCGAGCAGTGCTTC.

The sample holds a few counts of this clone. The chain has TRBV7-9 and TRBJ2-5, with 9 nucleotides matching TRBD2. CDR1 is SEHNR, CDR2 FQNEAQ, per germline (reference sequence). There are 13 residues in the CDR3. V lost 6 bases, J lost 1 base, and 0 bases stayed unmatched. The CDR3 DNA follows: TGTGCCAGCAGGACTAGCGGCCAAGAGACCCAGTACTTC. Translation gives CASRTSGQETQYF.

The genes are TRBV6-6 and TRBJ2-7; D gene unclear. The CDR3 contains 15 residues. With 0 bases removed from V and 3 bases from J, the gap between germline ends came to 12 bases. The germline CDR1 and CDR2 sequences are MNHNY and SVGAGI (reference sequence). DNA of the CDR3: TGTGCCAGCAGTTACTCGTATGGCGGAAACTACGAGCAGTACTTC. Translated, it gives CASSYSYGGNYEQYF.

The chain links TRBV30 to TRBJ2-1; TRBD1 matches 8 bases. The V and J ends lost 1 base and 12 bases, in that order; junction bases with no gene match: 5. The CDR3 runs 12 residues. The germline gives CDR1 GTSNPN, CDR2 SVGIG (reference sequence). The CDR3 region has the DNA TGTGCCTGGAGTGCCGACAGGGGAGTGCAGTTCTTC. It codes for CAWSADRGVQFF. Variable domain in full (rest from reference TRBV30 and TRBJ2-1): SQTIHQWPATLVQPVGSPLSLECTVEGTSNPNLYWYRQAAGRGLQLLFYSVGIGQISSEVPQNLSASRPQDRQFILSSKKLLLSDSGFYLCAWSADRGVQFFGPGTRLTVL.

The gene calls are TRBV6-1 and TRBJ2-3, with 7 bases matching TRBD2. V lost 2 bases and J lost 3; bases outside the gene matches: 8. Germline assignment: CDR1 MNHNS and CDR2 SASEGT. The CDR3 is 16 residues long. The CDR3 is CASSEIWAGLTDTQYF. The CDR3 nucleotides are TGTGCCAGCAGTGAAATCTGGGCGGGACTAACAGATACGCAGTATTTT.

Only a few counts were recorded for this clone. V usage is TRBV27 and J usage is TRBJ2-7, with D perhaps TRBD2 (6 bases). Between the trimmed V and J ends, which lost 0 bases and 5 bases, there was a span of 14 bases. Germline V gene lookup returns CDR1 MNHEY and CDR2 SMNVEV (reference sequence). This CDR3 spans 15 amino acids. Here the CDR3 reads CASSLSSAGRHEQYF. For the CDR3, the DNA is TGTGCCAGCAGTTTATCTTCCGCAGGGAGGCACGAGCAGTACTTC.

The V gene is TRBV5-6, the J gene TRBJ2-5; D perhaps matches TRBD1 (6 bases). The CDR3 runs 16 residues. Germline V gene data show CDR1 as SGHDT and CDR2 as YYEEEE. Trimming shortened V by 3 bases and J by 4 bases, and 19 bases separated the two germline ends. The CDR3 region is CASSSRTEYFGETQYF. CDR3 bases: TGTGCCAGCAGCTCCCGGACAGAATACTTTGGAGAGACCCAGTACTTC.

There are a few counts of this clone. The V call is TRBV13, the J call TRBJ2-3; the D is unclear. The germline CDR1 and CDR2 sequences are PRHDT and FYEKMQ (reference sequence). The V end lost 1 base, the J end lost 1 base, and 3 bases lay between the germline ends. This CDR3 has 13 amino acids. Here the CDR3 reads CASSLERTDTQYF. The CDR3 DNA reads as TGTGCCAGCAGCTTAGAGCGCACAGATACGCAGTATTTT.

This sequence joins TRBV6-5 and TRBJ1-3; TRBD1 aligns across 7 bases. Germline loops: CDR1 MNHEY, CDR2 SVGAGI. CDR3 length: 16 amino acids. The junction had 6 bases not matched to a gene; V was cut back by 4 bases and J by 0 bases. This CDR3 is CASSFDRALSGNTIYF. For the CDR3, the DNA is TGTGCCAGCAGTTTTGACAGGGCGCTCTCTGGAAACACCATATATTTT.

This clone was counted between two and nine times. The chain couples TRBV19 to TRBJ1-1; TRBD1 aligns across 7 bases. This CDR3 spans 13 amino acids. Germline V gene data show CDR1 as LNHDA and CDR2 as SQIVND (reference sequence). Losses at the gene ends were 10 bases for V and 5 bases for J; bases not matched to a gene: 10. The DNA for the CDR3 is TGTGCCACCATAAAACAACAGGGGACTGAAGCTTTCTTT. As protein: CATIKQQGTEAFF. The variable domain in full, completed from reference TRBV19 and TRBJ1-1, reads DGGITQSPKYLFRKEGQNVTLSCEQNLNHDAMYWYRQDPGQGLRLIYYSQIVNDFQKGDIAEGYSVSREKKESFPLTVTSAQKNPTAFYLCATIKQQGTEAFFGQGTRLTVV.

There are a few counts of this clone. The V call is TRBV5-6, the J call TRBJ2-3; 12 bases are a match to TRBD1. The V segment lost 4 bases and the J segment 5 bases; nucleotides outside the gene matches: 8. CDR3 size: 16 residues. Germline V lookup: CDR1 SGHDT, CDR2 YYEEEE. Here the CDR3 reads CASSAGTGGWGDTQYF. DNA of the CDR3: TGTGCCAGCAGCGCCGGGACAGGGGGCTGGGGAGATACGCAGTATTTT.

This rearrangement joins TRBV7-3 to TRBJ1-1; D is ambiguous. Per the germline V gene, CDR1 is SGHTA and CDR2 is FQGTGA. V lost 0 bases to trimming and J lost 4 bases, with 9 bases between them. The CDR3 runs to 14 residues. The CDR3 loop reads CASSLTSRGTEAFF. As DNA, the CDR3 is TGTGCCAGCAGCTTAACGTCGCGAGGCACTGAAGCTTTCTTT.

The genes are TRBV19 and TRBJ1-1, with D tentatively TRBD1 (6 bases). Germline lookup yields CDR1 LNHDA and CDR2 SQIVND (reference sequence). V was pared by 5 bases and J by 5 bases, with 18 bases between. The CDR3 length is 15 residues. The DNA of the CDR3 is TGTGCCAGTAGTCCCGGGACAACGCCGGGGACTGAAGCTTTCTTT. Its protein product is CASSPGTTPGTEAFF.

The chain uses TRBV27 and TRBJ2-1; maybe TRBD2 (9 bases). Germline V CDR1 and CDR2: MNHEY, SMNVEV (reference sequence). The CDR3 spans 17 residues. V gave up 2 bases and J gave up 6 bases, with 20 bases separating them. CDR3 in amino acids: CASSLGLAFTGGNEQFF. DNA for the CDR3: TGTGCCAGCAGTTTAGGACTAGCGTTCACAGGGGGCAATGAGCAGTTCTTC.

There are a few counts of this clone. The CDR3, as DNA: TGTGCCAGCCTCAGGAGGACGAACACTGAAGCTTTCTTT. It translates to CASLRRTNTEAFF. This sequence joins TRBV2 and TRBJ1-1; D gene ambiguous. The CDR3 length is 13 residues. The V end lost 8 bases, the J end lost 1 base, and 11 bases lay between the germline ends. From germline, CDR1 is SNHLY and CDR2 FYNNEI. The full variable domain, with the rest looked up from reference TRBV2 and TRBJ1-1, is EPEVTQTPSHQVTQMGQEVILRCVPISNHLYFYWYRQILGQKVEFLVSFYNNEISEKSEIFDDQFSVERPDGSNFTLKIRSTKLEDSAMYFCASLRRTNTEAFFGQGTRLTVV.

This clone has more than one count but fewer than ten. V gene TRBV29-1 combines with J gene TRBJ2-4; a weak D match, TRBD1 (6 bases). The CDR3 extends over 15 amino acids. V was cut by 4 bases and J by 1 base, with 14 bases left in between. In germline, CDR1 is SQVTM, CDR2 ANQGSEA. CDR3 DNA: TGCAGCGTTGGAGGGGGAGAGCTGGCCAAAAACATTCAGTACTTC. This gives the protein CSVGGGELAKNIQYF.

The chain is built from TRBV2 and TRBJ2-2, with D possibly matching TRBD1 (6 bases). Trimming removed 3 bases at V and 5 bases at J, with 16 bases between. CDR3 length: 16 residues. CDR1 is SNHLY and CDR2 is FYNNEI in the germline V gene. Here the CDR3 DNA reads TGTGCCAGCAGTGAGCAACAGGGAAAGATTACCGGGGAGCTGTTTTTT. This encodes CASSEQQGKITGELFF.

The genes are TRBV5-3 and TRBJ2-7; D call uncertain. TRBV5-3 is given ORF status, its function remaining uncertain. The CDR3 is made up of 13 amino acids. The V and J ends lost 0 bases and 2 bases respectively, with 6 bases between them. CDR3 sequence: CARSLGATYEQYF. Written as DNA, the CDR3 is TGTGCCAGAAGCTTGGGAGCCACCTACGAGCAGTACTTC.

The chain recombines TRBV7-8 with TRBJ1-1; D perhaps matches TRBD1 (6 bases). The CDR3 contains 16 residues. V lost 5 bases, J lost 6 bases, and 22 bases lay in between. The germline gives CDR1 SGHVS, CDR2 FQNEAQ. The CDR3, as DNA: TGTGCCAGCAGCCCGTGGGGGCAGGCCCCAATCTCTGAAGCTTTCTTT. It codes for CASSPWGQAPISEAFF.

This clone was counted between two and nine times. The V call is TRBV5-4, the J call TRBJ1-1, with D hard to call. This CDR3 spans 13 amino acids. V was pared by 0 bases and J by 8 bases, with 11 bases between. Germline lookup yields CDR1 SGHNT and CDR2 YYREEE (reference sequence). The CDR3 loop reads CASSLGLAQEAFF. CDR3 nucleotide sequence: TGTGCCAGCAGCTTGGGGCTGGCCCAAGAAGCTTTCTTT.

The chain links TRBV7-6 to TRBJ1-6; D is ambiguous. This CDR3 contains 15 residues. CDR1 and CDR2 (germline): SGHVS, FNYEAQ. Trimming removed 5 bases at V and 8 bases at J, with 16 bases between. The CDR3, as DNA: TGTGCCAGCAGCGCTGAGGACGGGAGGTATTCACCCCTCCACTTT. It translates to CASSAEDGRYSPLHF.

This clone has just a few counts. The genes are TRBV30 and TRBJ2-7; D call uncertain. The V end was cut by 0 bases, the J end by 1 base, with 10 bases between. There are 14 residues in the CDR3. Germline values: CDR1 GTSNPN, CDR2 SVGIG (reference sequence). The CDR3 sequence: CAWSVSRRSYEQYF. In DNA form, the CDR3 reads TGTGCCTGGAGTGTAAGTAGGAGATCCTACGAGCAGTACTTC.

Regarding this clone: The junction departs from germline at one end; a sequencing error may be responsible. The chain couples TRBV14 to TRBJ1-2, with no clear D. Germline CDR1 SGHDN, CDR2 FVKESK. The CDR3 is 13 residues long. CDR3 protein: CASSQGRTFGCTF. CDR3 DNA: TGTGCCAGCAGCCAAGGTCGAACGTTTGGCTGCACCTTC.